The 11 T cell receptor beta chains below all came from one sample that was sequenced in a study of cytomegalovirus exposure and HLA in healthy donors (dated by TCRdb to the late 2010s). Receptor amplification or capture employed the immunoSEQ multiplex PCR assay. For the multiplex PCR, a mixture combining 60 forward primers for TCR Vbeta segments and 13 reverse primers for TCR Jbeta segments was used. Not all clones reach the TCRdb copy of this immuneACCESS table, which keeps in-frame sequences only. Checked studies attribute under half of the gap to unresolved V genes and leave the rest unexplained. This sample lists roughly 120,000 clones; around a tenth were detected once. The ten top clones hold less than 4% of the sample. Material: PBMCs. These receptors were collected from a man aged 25 to 40 in good health and CMV-seronegative.

The V and J genes are TRBV21-1 and TRBJ1-6; TRBD1 reflects the table's D call only, with no check against the DNA. TRBV21-1 is designated a pseudogene. The CDR3 extends over 14 amino acids. CDR3 sequence: CASSSTSYNSPLHF. CDR3 coding DNA: TGTGCCAGCAGCTCCACATCCTATAATTCACCCCTCCACTTT.

This chain joins TRBV9 and TRBJ2-2, with D possibly TRBD1 on 5 matching bases. V lost 2 bases to trimming and J lost 1 base, with 9 bases between them. Germline CDR1 and CDR2: SGDLS and YYNGEE. The CDR3 length is 15 residues. This CDR3 is CASSVIQENTGELFF. Here the CDR3 DNA reads TGTGCCAGCAGCGTGATACAGGAGAACACCGGGGAGCTGTTTTTT.

The chain has TRBV18 and TRBJ2-2; D unclear. Between the trimmed V and J ends, which lost 4 bases and 1 base, there was a span of 7 bases. From germline, CDR1 is KGHSH and CDR2 LQKENI. The CDR3 extends over 14 amino acids. The CDR3 reads CASSLQENTGELFF. Here the CDR3 DNA reads TGTGCCAGCTCACTCCAGGAGAACACCGGGGAGCTGTTTTTT.

The genes are TRBV6-6 and TRBJ1-1, with TRBD1 matching over 9 bases. Per germline, CDR1 MNHNY and CDR2 SVGAGI (reference sequence). The trim removed 0 bases at V and 5 bases at J, leaving 7 bases unmatched. This CDR3 spans 16 amino acids. The CDR3 loop reads CASSYSKTGGNTEAFF. As DNA, the CDR3 is TGTGCCAGCAGTTACTCAAAGACAGGGGGGAATACTGAAGCTTTCTTT.

The rearrangement joins TRBV28 to TRBJ2-7; 9 bases align to TRBD1. Germline values: CDR1 MDHEN, CDR2 SYDVKM. V shed 2 bases and J 4 bases; nucleotides not matched to a gene: 3. This CDR3 comprises 14 residues. The CDR3 loop reads CASSLTGGRYEQYF. DNA of the CDR3: TGTGCCAGCAGTTTAACAGGGGGCCGGTACGAGCAGTACTTC.

This clone was counted a few times. The V and J genes are TRBV14 and TRBJ1-1, with no clear D. Trimming shortened V by 1 base and J by 6 bases, and 15 bases separated the two germline ends. CDR1 SGHDN and CDR2 FVKESK come from the germline V gene. The CDR3 is made up of 15 amino acids. This chain's CDR3 is CASSQVIVRESEAFF. Written as DNA, the CDR3 is TGTGCCAGCAGCCAAGTAATCGTACGGGAATCTGAAGCTTTCTTT.

This clone appeared a few times. The genes are TRBV27 and TRBJ2-6; possibly TRBD2 for D (5 bases). In germline, CDR1 is MNHEY, CDR2 SMNVEV (reference sequence). Trimming left V 3 bases short and J 0 bases short, with 9 bases between. The CDR3 has 16 amino acids. CDR3 amino acids: CASSLDGSSGANVLTF. Here the CDR3 DNA reads TGTGCCAGCAGTTTGGATGGGAGCTCTGGGGCCAACGTCCTGACTTTC.

This clone was seen only once. The J gene is TRBJ2-3, the V gene TRBV7-9, with TRBD2 matching 15 bases. J was trimmed by 5 bases and V by 5 bases; bases with no gene match: 8. This CDR3 is 17 amino acids long. Germline CDR1 SEHNR, CDR2 FQNEAQ (reference sequence). CDR3 residues: CASSPEGLAGGIDTQYF. DNA for the CDR3: TGTGCCAGCAGCCCCGAGGGACTAGCGGGAGGAATAGATACGCAGTATTTT.

The V and J genes are TRBV30 and TRBJ2-5, with a weak D call TRBD2 (6 bases). CDR3 length: 14 amino acids. The germline V gene encodes CDR1 GTSNPN and CDR2 SVGIG (reference sequence). Trimming cost V 4 bases and J 5 bases, with 17 bases left between them. For the CDR3, the DNA is TGTGCCTGGAATTCCCCGGGGGTTGGGGAGACCCAGTACTTC. It codes for CAWNSPGVGETQYF.

The chain couples TRBV5-6 to TRBJ1-2, with D perhaps TRBD1 (5 bases). The CDR3 is made up of 14 amino acids. Looked up from germline, CDR1 is SGHDT and CDR2 is YYEEEE. Between the trimmed V and J ends, which lost 2 bases and 2 bases, there was a span of 10 bases. In DNA form, the CDR3 reads TGTGCCAGCAGCTTACCGGGGGTGAACTATGGCTACACCTTC. Its translation: CASSLPGVNYGYTF.

V gene TRBV6-1 combines with J gene TRBJ2-7; D possibly corresponds to TRBD1 (6 bases). The CDR3 runs 13 residues. Trimming shortened V by 6 bases and J by 3 bases, and 12 bases separated the two germline ends. Germline V gene sequence: CDR1 MNHNS, CDR2 SASEGT. In nucleotides, the CDR3 is TGTGCCAGCAGCCCCGACAGGTACTACGAGCAGTACTTC. Its protein product is CASSPDRYYEQYF.